The 14 T cell receptor beta chains listed next were all sequenced from one sample in a study of shared clonotypes between healthy human individuals. Assay used: immunoSEQ multiplex PCR; TCRdb lists only in-frame clones, some missing. The sample contains fewer than 3 million clones, less than 95% of which appear only once. The sequencing sample was made of naive CD4+ T cells from PBMCs. The subset: CD45RA+ positively selected. The receptor set was obtained from a man between 18 and 29 years old in good health. Some clones in this sample may be carry-over from other donors' samples.

CDR3 coding DNA: TGTGCCAGCAGCCGCTACTTGGGGAGATCCGGGGGACAGGGCTACAATGAGCAGTTCTTC. Translated: CASSRYLGRSGGQGYNEQFF. The chain combines TRBV21-1 with TRBJ2-1; TRBD1 is the table's D call and was not checked against the DNA. TRBV21-1 is labeled a pseudogene. The CDR3 contains 20 residues.

This chain connects TRBV2 to TRBJ2-7; D perhaps matches TRBD2 (6 bases). Trimming removed 6 bases from V and 0 bases from J, with 15 bases in between. The CDR3 is 15 amino acids. In germline, CDR1 is SNHLY, CDR2 FYNNEI. As DNA, the CDR3 is TGTGCCAGCAGCAACGGGAGCCCCTACTCCTACGAGCAGTACTTC. Its translation: CASSNGSPYSYEQYF.

V is TRBV5-1 and J is TRBJ2-3; 9 bases line up with TRBD1. CDR1 SGHRS and CDR2 YFSETQ come from the germline V gene. After removal of 2 bases from V and 6 bases from J, the junction contained 7 bases not matched to a gene. This CDR3 has 15 amino acids. The CDR3 here is CASSFLQGARDTQYF. In DNA, the CDR3 is TGCGCCAGCAGCTTTTTACAGGGGGCGAGGGATACGCAGTATTTT.

The V gene is TRBV11-1, the J gene TRBJ2-1; D uncertain. CDR1 is SGHAT and CDR2 is FQDESV in the germline V gene (reference sequence). The CDR3 spans 13 residues. Trimming took 1 base from V and 5 from J, leaving 6 bases between them. Here the CDR3 reads CASSLGRHNEQFF. The CDR3 nucleotides read TGTGCCAGCAGCTTAGGAAGGCACAATGAGCAGTTCTTC.

The J gene is TRBJ2-5, the V gene TRBV7-3; D might be TRBD1 (6 bases). The length of the CDR3 is 14 residues. The V end lost 6 bases, the J end lost 2 bases, and 13 bases lay between the germline ends. Germline lookup yields CDR1 SGHTA and CDR2 FQGTGA. CDR3: CASREPRGQETQYF. The CDR3 bases are TGTGCCAGCAGGGAACCGAGGGGGCAAGAGACCCAGTACTTC. The whole variable domain, remainder taken from reference TRBV7-3 and TRBJ2-5, is GAGVSQTPSNKVTEKGKYVELRCDPISGHTALYWYRQSLGQGPEFLIYFQGTGAADDSGLPNDRFFAVRPEGSVSTLKIQRTERGDSAVYLCASREPRGQETQYFGPGTRLLVL.

CDR3 coding DNA: TGTGCCAGCAGCAGGACTCTCAGGGCTGAAGCTTTCTTT. Protein sequence: CASSRTLRAEAFF. The V and J genes are TRBV7-2 and TRBJ1-1, with D tentatively TRBD1 (5 bases). Germline values: CDR1 SGHTA, CDR2 FQGNSA. Trimming took off 5 bases at V and 6 bases at J, with 13 bases between the two ends. The CDR3 covers 13 residues. The variable domain in full, with the rest retrieved from reference TRBV7-2 and TRBJ1-1, is GAGVSQSPSNKVTEKGKDVELRCDPISGHTALYWYRQSLGQGLEFLIYFQGNSAPDKSGLPSDRFSAERTGGSVSTLTIQRTQQEDSAVYLCASSRTLRAEAFFGQGTRLTVV.

V and J are TRBV9 and TRBJ2-1; D is unclear. CDR1 is SGDLS, CDR2 YYNGEE, per germline. V was clipped by 0 bases and J by 8 bases, with 21 bases between them. The CDR3 runs 17 residues. The CDR3 DNA follows: TGTGCCAGCAGCGTAGGTCCCTACACAACCCTTAAGGATGAGCAGTTCTTC. The encoded protein is CASSVGPYTTLKDEQFF.

This sequence joins TRBV7-3 and TRBJ2-2; tentatively, D is TRBD1 (6 bases). Germline-derived CDR1 and CDR2 are SGHTA and FQGTGA. Trimming cost V 5 bases and J 4 bases, with 11 bases left between them. The CDR3 length is 14 residues. The CDR3 region is CASSGTGITGELFF. In nucleotides, the CDR3 is TGTGCCAGCAGCGGTACAGGGATCACCGGGGAGCTGTTTTTT.

The V gene is TRBV29-1, the J gene TRBJ2-1; D not resolved. The CDR3 contains 18 residues. The germline CDR1 and CDR2 sequences are SQVTM and ANQGSEA. Trimming stripped 2 bases from V and 7 bases from J, with 27 bases between. The CDR3 DNA reads as TGCAGCGTTGAATTATTAGAGGTTAAGGCATCGTCGAAGAATGAGCAGTTCTTC. Translation: CSVELLEVKASSKNEQFF.

J is TRBJ2-7 and V is TRBV7-2; possible D gene TRBD2, 7 bases. Per the germline V gene, CDR1 is SGHTA and CDR2 is FQGNSA. V lost 3 bases and J lost 3, with 18 bases in between. This CDR3 spans 16 amino acids. The CDR3 reads CASSLGAGVPYYEQYF. The DNA for the CDR3 is TGTGCCAGCAGCTTGGGGGCGGGGGTCCCCTACTACGAGCAGTACTTC.

This chain uses TRBV6-1 with TRBJ2-3; TRBD2 matches 8 bases. The trim removed 3 bases at V and 3 bases at J, leaving 5 bases unmatched. Germline V gives CDR1 MNHNS, CDR2 SASEGT. The CDR3 length is 15 residues. CDR3 bases: TGTGCCAGCAGTGACCACGGGGGGGAAACAGATACGCAGTATTTT. It codes for CASSDHGGETDTQYF.

The chain joins TRBV5-1 to TRBJ2-7; 9 bases fit TRBD1. Per germline, CDR1 SGHRS and CDR2 YFSETQ. The V gene end was trimmed by 4 bases and the J gene end by 2 bases; junction bases not matched to a gene: 7. The CDR3 consists of 15 residues. The DNA of the CDR3 is TGCGCCAGCAGCCTCCAGGACAGGGGAACCTACGAGCAGTACTTC. Protein sequence: CASSLQDRGTYEQYF.

The V gene is TRBV29-1, the J gene TRBJ2-1; TRBD2 matches 7 bases. V shed 7 bases and J 4 bases; nucleotides not matched to a gene: 13. From germline, CDR1 is SQVTM and CDR2 ANQGSEA. This CDR3 has 15 residues. The CDR3: CSGKGWPAGYNEQFF. DNA of the CDR3: TGCAGCGGGAAAGGGTGGCCAGCGGGGTACAATGAGCAGTTCTTC.

The V gene is TRBV29-1, the J gene TRBJ2-1; no definite D call. V lost 5 bases, J lost 3 bases, and 11 bases lay in between. Germline loops: CDR1 SQVTM, CDR2 ANQGSEA. This CDR3 region has 13 residues. The CDR3 DNA is TGCAGCGTTTCCCGAATTTTCTACAATGAGCAGTTCTTC. Encoded protein: CSVSRIFYNEQFF.